One sample yielded the 2 T cell receptor beta chains listed below, sequenced in a study of shared T cell receptors in the human thymus (dated by TCRdb to the early 2020s). The library came from the immunoSEQ multiplex PCR assay. This immuneACCESS table, as held by TCRdb, lists in-frame sequences with V and J called but not all clones. Of the missing ones, under half trace to an unresolved V gene in checked studies; the others have no known cause. Within this sample are 650,000 to 950,000 clones, with 80% to 90% of them counted one time only. The ten largest make up around 0.01% of the sample. These records were also assigned to another study, of human thymus T cells.

Sequences were obtained from thymocytes. Every receptor here comes from a girl under three years old with a congenital heart defect. Donor details come from another sample of the same person, matched by shared clones.

This clone was counted once. The rearrangement links TRBV27 to TRBJ1-1; 7 bases map to TRBD1. The CDR3 length is 14 residues. Germline values: CDR1 MNHEY, CDR2 SMNVEV (reference sequence). The junction had 9 bases not matched to a gene; V was cut back by 5 bases and J by 6 bases. The CDR3, as DNA: TGTGCCAGCAGTCAGGGGGGCACCACTTCTGAAGCTTTCTTT. Protein sequence: CASSQGGTTSEAFF.

This chain uses TRBV4-1 with TRBJ2-7; possibly TRBD1 for D (5 bases). With 1 base removed from V and 3 bases from J, the gap between germline ends came to 28 bases. The CDR3 consists of 20 residues. Per germline, CDR1 MGHRA and CDR2 YSYEKL. The CDR3 protein is CASSQGPKDAGQGPLYEQYF. The CDR3, as DNA: TGCGCCAGCAGCCAAGGCCCGAAGGACGCCGGGCAGGGCCCCCTCTACGAGCAGTACTTC.